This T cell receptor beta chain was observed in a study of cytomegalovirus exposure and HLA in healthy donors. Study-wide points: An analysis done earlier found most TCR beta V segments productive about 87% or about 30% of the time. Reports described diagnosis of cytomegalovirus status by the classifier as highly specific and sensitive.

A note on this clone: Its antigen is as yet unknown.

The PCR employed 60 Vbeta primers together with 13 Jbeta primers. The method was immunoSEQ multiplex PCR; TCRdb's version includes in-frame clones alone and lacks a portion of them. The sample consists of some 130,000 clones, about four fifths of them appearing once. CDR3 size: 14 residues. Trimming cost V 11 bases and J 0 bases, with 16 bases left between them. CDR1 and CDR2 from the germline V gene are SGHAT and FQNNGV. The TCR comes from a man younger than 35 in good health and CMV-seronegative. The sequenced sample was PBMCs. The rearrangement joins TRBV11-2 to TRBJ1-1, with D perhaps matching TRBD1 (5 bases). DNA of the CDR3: TGTGCCGGCACCCCAGGGATCCTGAACACTGAAGCTTTCTTT. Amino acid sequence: CAGTPGILNTEAFF.